This is a list of T cell receptor beta chains from one sample in a study of cytomegalovirus exposure and HLA in healthy donors. TCRdb keeps only in-frame clones here, not all; method: immunoSEQ multiplex PCR. This table holds about 110,000 clones, roughly 71% found once. Sequencing was done on a sample of PBMCs. The receptors were sampled from a male donor in good health and CMV-seropositive. Both conserved end residues are part of each CDR3. The D gene is left open where the match is weak. The size entry is marked missing in some rows and otherwise reads once, few, many or a size class.

J,V,D,size,CDR3,DNA
TRBJ2-1,TRBV5-1,-,-,CASSLGYGMGNNEQFF,TGCGCCAGCAGCTTGGGTTACGGGATGGGGAACAATGAGCAGTTCTTC
TRBJ1-2,TRBV7-2,-,-,CASSLQVGYTF,TGTGCCAGCAGCTTACAGGTTGGCTACACCTTC
TRBJ2-1,TRBV6-5,TRBD2,-,CASSYFIGGGYNEQFF,TGTGCCAGCAGTTACTTCATCGGGGGGGGTTACAATGAGCAGTTCTTC
TRBJ1-4,TRBV19,-,-,CASHWGGGTATNEKLFF,TGTGCCAGCCATTGGGGGGGAGGAACCGCAACTAATGAAAAACTGTTTTTT
TRBJ1-1,TRBV28,-,-,CASSLLRNTEAFF,TGTGCCAGCAGTTTACTCAGGAACACTGAAGCTTTCTTT
TRBJ2-7,TRBV7-2,-,once,CASSLARVSLGGEQYF,TGTGCCAGCAGCTTAGCCCGAGTTAGTCTCGGGGGCGAGCAGTACTTC
TRBJ2-7,TRBV5-1,TRBD2,few,CASRQGLAGVYEQYF,TGCGCCAGCAGACAGGGACTAGCGGGAGTATACGAGCAGTACTTC
TRBJ2-3,TRBV11-2,TRBD2,few,CASSSGLAGADTQYF,TGTGCCAGCAGCTCGGGACTAGCGGGAGCTGATACGCAGTATTTT
TRBJ2-1,TRBV7-2,-,-,CASSLSRNNEQFF,TGTGCCAGCAGCTTAAGTAGAAACAATGAGCAGTTCTTC
TRBJ1-2,TRBV6-1,-,-,CASTEAGGYGYTF,TGTGCCAGCACTGAGGCCGGCGGGTATGGCTACACCTTC
TRBJ1-1,TRBV6-6,TRBD1,few,CASSYSSGGYYTEAFF,TGTGCCAGCAGTTACTCGTCAGGGGGATATTACACTGAAGCTTTCTTT
TRBJ1-1,TRBV19,-,-,CASSIWREMNTEAFF,TGTGCCAGTAGTATTTGGCGGGAGATGAACACTGAAGCTTTCTTT
TRBJ2-1,TRBV28,-,once,CASSIGGAGINEQFF,TGTGCCAGCTCCATAGGGGGGGCGGGAATTAATGAGCAGTTCTTC
TRBJ2-7,TRBV25-1,-,-,CASTKAGQLYEQYF,TGTGCCAGCACCAAAGCGGGACAACTCTACGAGCAGTACTTC
TRBJ1-5,TRBV19,-,-,CASNMLDRPNQPQHF,TGTGCCAGTAATATGTTGGACAGACCAAATCAGCCCCAGCATTTT
TRBJ1-4,TRBV5-4,TRBD1,many,CASSVGTVEKLFF,TGTGCCAGCAGCGTCGGGACAGTAGAAAAACTGTTTTTT
TRBJ2-7,TRBV7-9,-,-,CASSLAGERHYEQYF,TGTGCCAGCAGCTTAGCCGGGGAGAGACACTACGAGCAGTACTTC
TRBJ2-3,TRBV2,-,-,CASIRGTSTDTQYF,TGTGCCAGCATAAGGGGAACTAGCACAGATACGCAGTATTTT
TRBJ1-2,TRBV19,-,-,CASSTFPYGYTF,TGTGCCAGTAGTACTTTTCCCTATGGCTACACCTTC
TRBJ2-7,TRBV6-1,TRBD1,few,CATQGDRDREQYF,TGTGCCACCCAGGGGGACAGGGATCGCGAGCAGTACTTC
TRBJ2-7,TRBV6-5,TRBD2,-,CASSYSVTGGVNEQYF,TGTGCCAGCAGTTACTCCGTTACGGGGGGGGTGAACGAGCAGTACTTC
TRBJ2-5,TRBV5-4,-,-,CASSLFGEETQYF,TGTGCCAGCAGCTTGTTCGGGGAAGAGACCCAGTACTTC
TRBJ1-5,TRBV10-3,-,-,CAISAGRSNQPQHF,TGTGCCATCAGTGCAGGAAGGAGCAATCAGCCCCAGCATTTT
TRBJ2-1,TRBV7-3,-,-,CASSFVSSSYNEQFF,TGTGCCAGCAGCTTCGTCTCCTCCTCCTACAATGAGCAGTTCTTC
TRBJ2-5,TRBV5-1,TRBD2,-,CASSVQRGPQETQYF,TGCGCCAGCAGCGTCCAGCGGGGACCTCAAGAGACCCAGTACTTC
TRBJ2-5,TRBV7-9,TRBD1,-,CASSSRTGGIETQYF,TGTGCCAGCAGCTCCAGGACAGGGGGGATCGAGACCCAGTACTTC
TRBJ1-6,TRBV9,-,few,CASSVEGNSPLHF,TGTGCCAGCAGCGTAGAGGGGAATTCACCCCTCCACTTT
TRBJ1-5,TRBV28,-,once,CASSSFGSYQPQHF,TGTGCCAGCAGTTCCTTCGGGTCGTATCAGCCCCAGCATTTT
TRBJ2-7,TRBV28,TRBD1,once,CASTLGTAYEQYF,TGTGCCAGCACTTTGGGGACAGCCTACGAGCAGTACTTC
TRBJ2-1,TRBV5-6,-,few,CASRRDLNEQFF,TGTGCCAGCAGGCGGGACCTCAATGAGCAGTTCTTC
TRBJ1-5,TRBV6-1,TRBD1,-,CAGADRDANQPQHF,TGTGCCGGAGCAGACAGGGATGCCAATCAGCCCCAGCATTTT
TRBJ2-1,TRBV29-1,TRBD2,-,CSVGTSVMGEQFF,TGCAGCGTTGGGACTAGCGTTATGGGGGAGCAGTTCTTC
TRBJ2-3,TRBV5-1,TRBD2,-,CASSLAGGSTDTQYF,TGCGCCAGCAGCTTGGCCGGGGGGAGCACAGATACGCAGTATTTT
TRBJ1-2,TRBV5-1,-,-,CASSLFSRDSYGYTF,TGCGCCAGCAGCTTGTTCTCCAGGGACTCCTATGGCTACACCTTC
TRBJ2-7,TRBV28,TRBD2,-,CASSLLLGQRESYEQYF,TGTGCCAGCAGTTTATTACTGGGGCAGCGGGAGTCCTACGAGCAGTACTTC
TRBJ2-7,TRBV29-1,TRBD1,-,CSADRGLGEQYF,TGCAGCGCCGACAGGGGGCTTGGCGAGCAGTACTTC
TRBJ1-5,TRBV28,TRBD1,-,CASSLTGNNQPQHF,TGTGCCAGCAGCCTGACAGGGAACAATCAGCCCCAGCATTTT
TRBJ1-2,TRBV29-1,-,-,CSDRETVTPYGYTF,TGCAGCGACAGGGAAACGGTTACGCCCTATGGCTACACCTTC
TRBJ1-1,TRBV7-9,-,-,CASSFPGVQDTEAFF,TGTGCCAGCAGCTTTCCAGGGGTTCAGGACACTGAAGCTTTCTTT
TRBJ2-2,TRBV2,TRBD1,-,CASSEGQGRRTGELFF,TGTGCCAGCAGTGAAGGACAGGGTAGGAGGACCGGGGAGCTGTTTTTT
TRBJ1-1,TRBV7-9,-,-,CASSLGSAEAFF,TGTGCCAGCAGCTTAGGAAGCGCTGAAGCTTTCTTT
TRBJ1-5,TRBV10-3,TRBD1,-,CAISGQGADQPQHF,TGTGCCATCAGCGGACAGGGGGCTGATCAGCCCCAGCATTTT
TRBJ1-2,TRBV28,-,-,CASSFRVGGYTF,TGTGCCAGCAGTTTCAGGGTTGGCGGCTACACCTTC
TRBJ1-1,TRBV5-6,TRBD1,-,CASSWDRGRINTDTEAFF,TGTGCCAGCAGCTGGGACAGGGGGCGCATTAACACGGACACTGAAGCTTTCTTT
TRBJ1-5,TRBV2,TRBD1,-,CASRDRIGQGNQPQHF,TGTGCCAGCAGGGATAGAATCGGACAGGGCAATCAGCCCCAGCATTTT
TRBJ2-7,TRBV7-2,TRBD2,-,CASSSGTNTYEQYF,TGTGCCAGCAGCTCCGGGACTAACACCTACGAGCAGTACTTC
TRBJ1-2,TRBV5-1,-,-,CASSLDSGYTF,TGCGCCAGCAGCTTGGATTCGGGCTACACCTTC
TRBJ2-7,TRBV7-2,-,-,CELYEQYF,TGTGAGCTTTACGAGCAGTACTTC